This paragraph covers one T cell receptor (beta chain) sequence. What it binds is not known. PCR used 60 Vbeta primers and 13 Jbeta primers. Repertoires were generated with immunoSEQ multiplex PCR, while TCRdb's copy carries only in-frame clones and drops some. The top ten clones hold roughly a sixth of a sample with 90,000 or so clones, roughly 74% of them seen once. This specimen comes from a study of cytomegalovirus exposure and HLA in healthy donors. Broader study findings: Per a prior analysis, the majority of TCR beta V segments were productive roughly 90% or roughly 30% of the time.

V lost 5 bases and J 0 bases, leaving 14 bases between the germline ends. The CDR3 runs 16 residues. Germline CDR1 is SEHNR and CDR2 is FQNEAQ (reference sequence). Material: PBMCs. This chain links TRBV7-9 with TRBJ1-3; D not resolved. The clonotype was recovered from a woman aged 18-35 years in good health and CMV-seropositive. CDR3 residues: CASSPTRLISGNTIYF. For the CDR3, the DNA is TGTGCCAGCAGCCCCACCCGCCTAATCTCTGGAAACACCATATATTTT.